The present entry profiles one T cell receptor (beta chain) with its context. What antigen it recognizes has not been identified. No base quality values were provided; no much bigger clone lies one nucleotide off. The source of the sample is a study of low-dose radiotherapy and immunotherapy resistance in tumors (dated 2022 in TCRdb). With regard to the full study: Patients in Cohort 1 were given 0.5 Gy per fraction every 2 weeks, and the prescribed total PTV dose was 6.5 Gy. Nivolumab and ipilimumab were both given intravenously, with nivolumab at a 240 mg flat dose every two weeks and ipilimumab at 1 mg/kg every six weeks. Cyclophosphamide 200 mg/m2 was given intravenously every two weeks, one day before each radiation and immunotherapy administration. No randomization into treatment groups was done for the people taking part in the trial. For Cohort 2, the dose was 1 Gy per fraction given every two weeks, adding up to 13 Gy in total across 26 weeks. Eight patients were included in the translational analysis: three from the first dose cohort and the first five from the second dose cohort. Patients took aspirin 300 mg orally once daily for four cycles, starting on cycle 1 day 1.

Sequenced on an Illumina HiSeq 2500. First-strand cDNA was synthesized using Superscript III and a set of TRAV- and TRBV-specific primers, so that both TCRalpha and TCRbeta chains were covered. An approximately 20-cycle PCR with Phusion amplified the TCRs, pairing a constant-region primer with the adapter that was attached to the V primers. Amplification of the isolated mRNA was done with the MessageAmp II aRNA Amplification Kit, which involved an approximately 16-hour in vitro transcription at 37 degrees C. The Dynabeads mRNA DIRECT Purification Kit was used to isolate the mRNA for TCR sequencing. A second approximately 25-cycle Phusion PCR added indexed Illumina adapters, and products were purified with AMPure XP beads. As for the original processing: Custom Perl scripts were used to pool TCR sequences that encoded the same protein, to remove out-of-frame sequences, and to calculate the abundance of each clonotype. TCR sequences supported by only a single read were excluded from analysis. The metrics used to describe the repertoires included Shannon entropy, Gini index, clonality, richness, and the frequency of TCRs shared between repertoires. Clones were called with MiXCR by TCRdb after fastp trimmed the public reads at Q25, and only in-frame beta chains were retained. CDR3 protein sequences are deduplicated, and each keeps its most common genes and DNA. In this record, the V and J calls reflect TCRdb's handling and not the investigators' own analysis. In this sample the table shows roughly 56,000 distinct CDR3 sequences, roughly 23% of which occur a single time. Of the sample, roughly 6.7% falls within the top ten clones.

According to the study, the label for this sample's time point signals: after trial treatment. The label giving this sample's treatment or condition can be read as: LDRT plus nivolumab, ipilimumab, low-dose cyclophosphamide and aspirin (RACIN trial). Donors were enrolled in RACIN, a single-arm phase I dose-escalation trial in which nivolumab, ipilimumab, aspirin, low-dose cyclophosphamide and low-dose radiotherapy were combined. To be eligible, a patient needed to have an advanced solid tumor that was TIL-negative. This clonotype was obtained from a male donor with prostate cancer. Sequencing used PBMCs, obtained after low-dose radiotherapy plus immunotherapy.

The CDR3 loop reads CSARDGTRTLSYNEQFF. In nucleotide form, the sequence is TGCAGTGCTAGAGATGGGACCCGGACCCTCTCCTACAATGAGCAGTTCTTC. The V and J segments used are TRBV20-1 and TRBJ2-1; the D call is tentative, TRBD1 or TRBD2, as each matches 5 bases. CDR1 and CDR2, looked up from the germline V gene (reference sequence), are DFQATT and SNEGSKA. Its CDR3 holds 17 amino acids, cysteine through phenylalanine. The kept DNA is CDR3 alone, 51 bases in frame from the first base. V gives up 0 bases and J gives up 0 bases, and the segment between their germline ends measures 15 bases.